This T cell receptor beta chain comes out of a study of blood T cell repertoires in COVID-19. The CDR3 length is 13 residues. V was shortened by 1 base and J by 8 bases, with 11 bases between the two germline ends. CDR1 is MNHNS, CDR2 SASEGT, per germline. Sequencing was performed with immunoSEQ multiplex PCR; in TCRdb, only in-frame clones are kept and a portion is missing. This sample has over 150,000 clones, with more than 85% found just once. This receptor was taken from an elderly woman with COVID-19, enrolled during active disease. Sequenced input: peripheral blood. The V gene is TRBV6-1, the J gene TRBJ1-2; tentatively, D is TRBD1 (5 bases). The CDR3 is CASSEGPGVGYTF. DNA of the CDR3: TGTGCCAGCAGTGAAGGCCCGGGGGTAGGCTACACCTTC.